The rows below give T cell receptor beta chains drawn from one sample of a study of T-cell reconstitution after alpha-beta-depleted transplantation in children. TCRdb fed the PCR reads into MiXCR, producing one record per CDR3 protein. The repertoire holds fewer than 700,000 distinct CDR3 sequences, with 10% to 15% as singletons. The sample here was PBMCs, mostly from graft donor cells, taken 360 days after TCRalphabeta/CD19-depleted stem cell transplant. The receptors stem from a male patient under 18 who had a stem cell transplant for acute myeloid leukemia, so the T cells may come from the graft donor. The CDR3 runs from the conserved cysteine through the conserved F or W. Fields, in order: J gene, clone size, D gene, V gene, CDR3 protein, CDR3 DNA. The D gene is left open where the match is weak. Some rows have no size entry. The others give once, few or many, or a class for an expanded clone.

j_call: TRBJ2-5; clone_size: -; d_call: -; v_call: TRBV20-1; cdr3_aa: CSASGALSLAAQYF; cdr3_nt: TGCAGTGCTAGCGGGGCCCTGTCCCTCGCGGCCCAGTACTTC
j_call: TRBJ2-1; clone_size: -; d_call: -; v_call: TRBV20-1; cdr3_aa: CSASKRTSSYNEQFF; cdr3_nt: TGCAGTGCTAGTAAGCGCACGAGCTCCTACAATGAGCAGTTCTTC
j_call: TRBJ2-5; clone_size: -; d_call: -; v_call: TRBV7-9; cdr3_aa: CASSPRARDQETQYF; cdr3_nt: TGTGCCAGCAGCCCAAGAGCACGAGACCAAGAGACCCAGTACTTC
j_call: TRBJ2-2; clone_size: -; d_call: TRBD2; v_call: TRBV12-3/TRBV12-4; cdr3_aa: CASTQTLAGWGNTGELFF; cdr3_nt: TGTGCCAGCACCCAAACCCTAGCGGGATGGGGAAACACCGGGGAGCTGTTTTTT
j_call: TRBJ1-5; clone_size: many; d_call: TRBD1; v_call: TRBV7-8; cdr3_aa: CASSLVAQGGFSNQPQHF; cdr3_nt: TGTGCCAGCAGTCTAGTAGCGCAGGGGGGCTTCAGCAATCAGCCCCAGCATTTT
j_call: TRBJ1-2; clone_size: many; d_call: -; v_call: TRBV29-1; cdr3_aa: CSVAGPDYGYTF; cdr3_nt: TGCAGCGTCGCGGGGCCGGACTATGGCTACACCTTC
j_call: TRBJ2-3; clone_size: many; d_call: -; v_call: TRBV29-1; cdr3_aa: CSAVDWGGTQYF; cdr3_nt: TGCAGCGCCGTCGACTGGGGTGGGACGCAGTATTTT
j_call: TRBJ1-2; clone_size: -; d_call: -; v_call: TRBV28; cdr3_aa: CASSLFDYGYTF; cdr3_nt: TGTGCCAGCAGTTTATTCGACTATGGCTACACCTTC
j_call: TRBJ1-1; clone_size: many; d_call: -; v_call: TRBV6-8; cdr3_aa: CASSPSWRSVTEAFF; cdr3_nt: TGTGCCAGCAGTCCCTCTTGGAGAAGTGTCACTGAAGCTTTCTTT
j_call: TRBJ2-2; clone_size: -; d_call: TRBD2; v_call: TRBV13; cdr3_aa: CASSLGAGLAGANTGELFF; cdr3_nt: TGTGCCAGCAGTTTAGGTGCGGGACTAGCGGGGGCAAACACCGGGGAGCTGTTTTTT
j_call: TRBJ2-7; clone_size: -; d_call: -; v_call: TRBV29-1; cdr3_aa: CSVGSRSRTLYEQYF; cdr3_nt: TGCAGCGTTGGCTCGAGATCCCGGACTCTCTACGAGCAGTACTTC
j_call: TRBJ2-5; clone_size: -; d_call: TRBD2; v_call: TRBV29-1; cdr3_aa: CSVEDTWREGETQYF; cdr3_nt: TGCAGCGTTGAAGACACCTGGCGGGAGGGGGAGACCCAGTACTTC
j_call: TRBJ1-1; clone_size: many; d_call: TRBD1; v_call: TRBV29-1; cdr3_aa: CSVGGTGF; cdr3_nt: TGCAGCGTTGGTGGGACAGGGTTT
j_call: TRBJ1-2; clone_size: -; d_call: -; v_call: TRBV5-6; cdr3_aa: CASSLADLETKKVF; cdr3_nt: TGTGCCAGCAGCTTGGCGGATCTCGAAACCAAGAAGGTCTTC
j_call: TRBJ2-7; clone_size: -; d_call: -; v_call: TRBV9; cdr3_aa: CASSVGSGSSYEQYF; cdr3_nt: TGTGCCAGCAGCGTAGGTTCGGGGAGCTCCTACGAGCAGTACTTC
j_call: TRBJ1-4; clone_size: few; d_call: TRBD1; v_call: TRBV7-2; cdr3_aa: CASSGDRGANEKLFF; cdr3_nt: TGTGCCAGCAGCGGGGACAGGGGAGCAAATGAAAAACTGTTTTTT
j_call: TRBJ2-2; clone_size: -; d_call: -; v_call: TRBV7-6; cdr3_aa: CASGSQRPTGELFF; cdr3_nt: TGTGCCAGCGGGAGTCAAAGGCCGACCGGGGAGCTGTTTTTT
j_call: TRBJ2-1; clone_size: -; d_call: -; v_call: TRBV7-2; cdr3_aa: CASSSLGLNNEQFF; cdr3_nt: TGTGCCAGCAGCTCACTGGGGCTGAACAATGAGCAGTTCTTC